The clone carrying this T cell receptor (beta chain) was found a few times. The germline CDR1 and CDR2 sequences are LGHDT and YNNKEL (reference sequence). This CDR3 spans 16 amino acids. Losses at the gene ends were 4 bases for V and 5 bases for J; bases not matched to a gene: 11. This record comes from a study of blood T cell repertoires in COVID-19. Profiled with immunoSEQ multiplex PCR; TCRdb holds only in-frame clones, not every one. In the table there are roughly 190,000 clones, approximately 80% of which are singletons. V is TRBV3-1 (or the pseudogene TRBV3-2) and J is TRBJ2-1; 7 nucleotides match TRBD2. Specimen: peripheral blood. This TCR was recovered from a man in his sixties with acute or convalescent COVID-19. In nucleotides, the CDR3 is TGTGCCAGCAGCCTAAGATGGACTAGGGTACACAATGAGCAGTTCTTC. Translation gives CASSLRWTRVHNEQFF.